The 6 T cell receptor beta chains in this list originate from one sample, sequenced in a study of T cell responses to AZD1222 COVID-19 vaccine. Method: immunoSEQ multiplex PCR; TCRdb's copy keeps in-frame clones and lacks some. This table holds about 86,000 clones, approximately 82% found once. Sequencing used peripheral blood, obtained on day 0 of AZD1222 vaccination. These receptor sequences come from an adult in good health.

V usage is TRBV20-1 and J usage is TRBJ1-1; D uncertain. The CDR3 sequence is 10 residues long. V was cut by 5 bases and J by 3 bases, with 4 bases left in between. Germline V lookup: CDR1 DFQATT, CDR2 SNEGSKA (reference sequence). CDR3 amino acids: CSAYDTEAFF. The CDR3 nucleotides are TGCAGTGCTTACGACACTGAAGCTTTCTTT.

This clone was counted between two and nine times. This sequence joins TRBV6-2 or TRBV6-3 and TRBJ1-3, with a possible D match to TRBD1 (6 bases). CDR3 length: 15 residues. V lost 2 bases and J 4 bases, leaving 12 bases between the germline ends. From germline, CDR1 is MNHEY and CDR2 SVGEGT. The CDR3 nucleotides are TGTGCCAGCAGTTACCTGCCAGGGGTCGGAAACACCATATATTTT. Translating it yields CASSYLPGVGNTIYF.

V usage is TRBV15 and J usage is TRBJ2-5; no firm D call. Trimming removed 1 base from V and 0 bases from J, with 6 bases in between. Germline lookup yields CDR1 LNHNV and CDR2 YYDKDF (reference sequence). This CDR3 spans 14 amino acids. CDR3 sequence (DNA): TGTGCCACCAGCAGAGGCCAGAACCAAGAGACCCAGTACTTC. It translates to CATSRGQNQETQYF.

This sequence joins TRBV5-1 and TRBJ1-5, with 9 bases matching TRBD1. V lost 4 bases and J lost 6; bases outside the gene matches: 5. Germline V CDR1 and CDR2: SGHRS, YFSETQ. This CDR3 has 14 amino acids. DNA for the CDR3: TGCGCCAGCAGCCTGGACAGGGGCAGTCAGCCCCAGCATTTT. This encodes CASSLDRGSQPQHF. Using reference TRBV5-1 and TRBJ1-5 for the parts outside the CDR3, the full variable domain is KAGVTQTPRYLIKTRGQQVTLSCSPISGHRSVSWYQQTPGQGLQFLFEYFSETQRNKGNFPGRFSGRQFSNSRSEMNVSTLELGDSALYLCASSLDRGSQPQHFGDGTRLSIL.

The gene calls are TRBV28 and TRBJ1-1; possibly TRBD1 for D (5 bases). The ends were cut back, 2 bases at V and 5 bases at J, with 9 bases in the middle. CDR1 MDHEN and CDR2 SYDVKM come from the germline V gene. The CDR3 contains 13 residues. The CDR3 protein is CASSLGGWTEAFF. In DNA form, the CDR3 reads TGTGCCAGCAGTTTAGGGGGTTGGACTGAAGCTTTCTTT.

This clone was seen only once. The chain recombines TRBV5-8 with TRBJ2-1; TRBD1 aligns across 8 bases. With 3 bases clipped from V and 4 bases from J, the junction kept 6 bases outside the gene matches. The CDR3 is 15 residues long. Germline V CDR1 and CDR2: SGHTS, YDEGEE. CDR3 DNA sequence: TGTGCCAGCAGCTCCACAGGGGGTCCTTACAATGAGCAGTTCTTC. Encoded protein: CASSSTGGPYNEQFF.